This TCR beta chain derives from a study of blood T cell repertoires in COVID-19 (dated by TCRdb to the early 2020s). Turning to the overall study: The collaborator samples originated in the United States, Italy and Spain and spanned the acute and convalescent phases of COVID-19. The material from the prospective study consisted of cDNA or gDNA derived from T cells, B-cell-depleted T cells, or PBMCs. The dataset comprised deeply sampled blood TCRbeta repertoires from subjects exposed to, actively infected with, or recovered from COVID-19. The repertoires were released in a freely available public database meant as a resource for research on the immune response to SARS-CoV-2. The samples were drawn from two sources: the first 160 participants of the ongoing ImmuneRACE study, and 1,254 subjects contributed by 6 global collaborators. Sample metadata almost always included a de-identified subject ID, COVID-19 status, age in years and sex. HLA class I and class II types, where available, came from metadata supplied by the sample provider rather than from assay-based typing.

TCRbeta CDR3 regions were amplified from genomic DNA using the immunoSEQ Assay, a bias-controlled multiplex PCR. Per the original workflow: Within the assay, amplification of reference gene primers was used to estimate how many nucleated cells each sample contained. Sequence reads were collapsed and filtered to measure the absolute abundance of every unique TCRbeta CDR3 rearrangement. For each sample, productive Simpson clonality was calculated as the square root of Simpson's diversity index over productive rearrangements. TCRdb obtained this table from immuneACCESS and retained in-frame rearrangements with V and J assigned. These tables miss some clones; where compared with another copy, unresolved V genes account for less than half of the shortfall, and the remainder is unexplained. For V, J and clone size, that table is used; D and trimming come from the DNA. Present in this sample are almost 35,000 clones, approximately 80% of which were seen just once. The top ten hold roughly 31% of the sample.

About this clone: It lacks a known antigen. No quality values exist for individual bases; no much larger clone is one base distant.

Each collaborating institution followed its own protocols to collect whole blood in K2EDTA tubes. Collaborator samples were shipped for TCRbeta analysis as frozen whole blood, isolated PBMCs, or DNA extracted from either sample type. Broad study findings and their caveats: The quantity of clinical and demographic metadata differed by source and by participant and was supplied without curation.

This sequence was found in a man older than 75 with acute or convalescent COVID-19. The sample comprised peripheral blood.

The sequenced DNA is TGTGCCTGGAGTACCGGGACAGCAACAGATACGCAGTATTTT. It codes for CAWSTGTATDTQYF. Recombination linked TRBV30 to TRBJ2-3, and TRBD1 aligns with 7 junction nucleotides. V is cut back by 2 bases and J by 3 bases, with 5 bases in the junction unmatched. CDR1 and CDR2 were assigned from the germline V gene (reference sequence) as GTSNPN and SVGIG. The CDR3 goes from the cysteine to the phenylalanine over 14 residues. Kept here is only the CDR3 DNA, which spans 42 bases and is read in frame from base 1.